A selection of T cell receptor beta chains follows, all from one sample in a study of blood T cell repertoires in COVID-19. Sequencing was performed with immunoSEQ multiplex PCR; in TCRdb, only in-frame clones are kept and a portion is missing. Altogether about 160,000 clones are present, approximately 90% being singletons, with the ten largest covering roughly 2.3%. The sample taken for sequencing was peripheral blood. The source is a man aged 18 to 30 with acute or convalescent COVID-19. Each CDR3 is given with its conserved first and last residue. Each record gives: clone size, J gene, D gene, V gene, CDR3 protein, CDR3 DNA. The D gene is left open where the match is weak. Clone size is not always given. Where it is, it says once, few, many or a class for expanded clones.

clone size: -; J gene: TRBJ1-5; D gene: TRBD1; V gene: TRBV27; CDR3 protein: CASSLVGQGHQPQHF; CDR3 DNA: TGTGCCAGCAGTTTGGTGGGACAGGGGCACCAGCCCCAGCATTTT
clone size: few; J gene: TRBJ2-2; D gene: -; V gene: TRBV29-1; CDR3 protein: CSVRWTGELFF; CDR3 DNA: TGCAGCGTTCGGTGGACCGGGGAGCTGTTTTTT
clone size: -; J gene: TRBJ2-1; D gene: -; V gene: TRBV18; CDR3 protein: CASSPLPVNEQFF; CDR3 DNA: TGTGCCAGCTCACCACTTCCCGTCAATGAGCAGTTCTTC
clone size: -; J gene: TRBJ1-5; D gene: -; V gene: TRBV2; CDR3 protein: CASSGHRDQPQHF; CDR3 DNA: TGTGCAAGCAGTGGCCACAGGGACCAGCCCCAGCATTTT
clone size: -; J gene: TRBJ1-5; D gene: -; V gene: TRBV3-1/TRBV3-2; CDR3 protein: CASSQDRGLNQPQHF; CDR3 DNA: TGTGCCAGCAGCCAAGATAGAGGGCTCAATCAGCCCCAGCATTTT
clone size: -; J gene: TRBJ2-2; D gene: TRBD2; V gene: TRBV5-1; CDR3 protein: CASSFGAQRTSGSGGELFF; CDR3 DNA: TGCGCCAGCAGCTTTGGTGCCCAAAGGACTAGCGGGAGTGGCGGGGAGCTGTTTTTT
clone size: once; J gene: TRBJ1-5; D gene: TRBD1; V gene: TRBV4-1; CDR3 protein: CASSSGQGALGQPQHF; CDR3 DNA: TGCGCCAGCAGCTCAGGACAGGGGGCATTAGGTCAGCCCCAGCATTTT
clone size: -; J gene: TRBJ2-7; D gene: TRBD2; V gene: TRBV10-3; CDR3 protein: CAAGTSDLSYEQYF; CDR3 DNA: TGTGCCGCGGGGACTAGCGACCTTTCCTACGAGCAGTACTTC
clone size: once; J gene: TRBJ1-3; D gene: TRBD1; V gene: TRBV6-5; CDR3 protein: CASSLGTGDGNTIYF; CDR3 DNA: TGTGCCAGCAGTCTCGGGACAGGGGACGGAAACACCATATATTTT
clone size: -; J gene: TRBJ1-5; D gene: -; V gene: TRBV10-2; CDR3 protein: CASSEGAPIHQPQHF; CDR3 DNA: TGCGCCAGCAGTGAAGGAGCACCGATCCATCAGCCCCAGCATTTT
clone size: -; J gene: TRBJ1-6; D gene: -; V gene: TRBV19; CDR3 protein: CASSPGGASSPLHF; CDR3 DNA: TGTGCCAGTAGCCCGGGGGGCGCAAGCTCACCCCTCCACTTT
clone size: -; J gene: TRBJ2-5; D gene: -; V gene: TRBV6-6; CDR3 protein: CASSFLSGLETQYF; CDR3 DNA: TGTGCCAGCAGTTTCCTTAGCGGATTAGAGACCCAGTACTTC
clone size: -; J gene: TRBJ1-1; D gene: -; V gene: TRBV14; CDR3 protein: CASSQDPRRTTEAFF; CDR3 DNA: TGTGCCAGCAGCCAAGATCCGCGTAGAACCACTGAAGCTTTCTTT
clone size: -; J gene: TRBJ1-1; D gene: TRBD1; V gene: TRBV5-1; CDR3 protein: CASSSTGPEAFF; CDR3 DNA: TGCGCCAGCAGCTCGACAGGGCCCGAAGCTTTCTTT
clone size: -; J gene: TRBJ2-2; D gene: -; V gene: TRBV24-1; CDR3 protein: CATSALGRRELLAGELFF; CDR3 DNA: TGTGCCACCAGTGCCTTAGGGCGTCGGGAATTGTTAGCCGGGGAGCTGTTTTTT
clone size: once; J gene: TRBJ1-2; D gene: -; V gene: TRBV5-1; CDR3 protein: CAEALTGRSLYGYTF; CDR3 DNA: TGCGCCGAAGCTTTAACAGGGCGTTCGCTCTATGGCTACACCTTC
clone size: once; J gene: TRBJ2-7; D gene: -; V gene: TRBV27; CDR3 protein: CASRKGQAYEQYF; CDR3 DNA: TGTGCCAGCAGGAAGGGGCAGGCCTACGAGCAGTACTTC
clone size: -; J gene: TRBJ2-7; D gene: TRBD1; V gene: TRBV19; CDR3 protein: CASSDRELTYEQYF; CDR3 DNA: TGTGCCAGTAGTGACAGGGAGCTTACCTACGAGCAGTACTTC
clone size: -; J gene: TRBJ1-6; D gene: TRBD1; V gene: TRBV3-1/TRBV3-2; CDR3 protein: CASSQDRQGVHYNSPLHF; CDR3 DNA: TGTGCCAGCAGCCAAGATCGACAGGGGGTCCATTATAATTCACCCCTCCACTTT
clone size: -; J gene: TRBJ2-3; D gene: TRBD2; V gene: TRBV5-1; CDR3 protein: CASSSLLAGGHSADTQYF; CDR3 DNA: TGCGCCAGCAGCTCCCTACTAGCGGGAGGGCATAGTGCAGATACGCAGTATTTT
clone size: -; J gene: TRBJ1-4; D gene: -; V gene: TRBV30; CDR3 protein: CAWSGTWAGGEKLFF; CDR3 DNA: TGTGCCTGGAGTGGGACGTGGGCAGGAGGAGAAAAACTGTTTTTT
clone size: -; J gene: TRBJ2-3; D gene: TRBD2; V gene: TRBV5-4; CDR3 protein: CASSTGLAGRTDTQYF; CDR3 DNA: TGTGCCAGCAGCACAGGACTAGCGGGACGGACAGATACGCAGTATTTT
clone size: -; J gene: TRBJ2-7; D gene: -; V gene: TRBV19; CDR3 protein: CATSPPNRHSYEQYF; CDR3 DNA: TGTGCCACCTCTCCCCCCAACAGGCACTCCTACGAGCAGTACTTC
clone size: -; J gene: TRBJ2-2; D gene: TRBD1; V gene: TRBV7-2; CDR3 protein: CASSTTGAHTGELFF; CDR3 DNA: TGTGCCAGCAGCACGACAGGGGCCCACACCGGGGAGCTGTTTTTT
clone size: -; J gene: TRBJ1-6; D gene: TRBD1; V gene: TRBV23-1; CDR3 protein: CASSQPGTGDNSPLHF; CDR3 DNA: TGCGCCAGCAGTCAGCCCGGGACAGGGGATAATTCACCCCTCCACTTT
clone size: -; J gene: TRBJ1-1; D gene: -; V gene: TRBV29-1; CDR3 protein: CSVQTGNTEAFF; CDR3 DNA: TGCAGCGTACAGACAGGGAACACTGAAGCTTTCTTT
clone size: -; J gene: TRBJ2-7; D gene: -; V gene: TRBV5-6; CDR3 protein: CASARTSYEQYF; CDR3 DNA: TGTGCCAGCGCCAGAACATCCTACGAGCAGTACTTC
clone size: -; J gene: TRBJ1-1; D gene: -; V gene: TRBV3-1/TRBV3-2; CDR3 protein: CASSQGRGTEAFF; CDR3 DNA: TGTGCCAGCAGCCAAGGTCGGGGGACTGAAGCTTTCTTT
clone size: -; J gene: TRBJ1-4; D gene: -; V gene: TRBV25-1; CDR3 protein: CASSHLTGMSEKLFF; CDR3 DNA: TGTGCCAGCAGCCACCTCACAGGGATGAGTGAAAAACTGTTTTTT
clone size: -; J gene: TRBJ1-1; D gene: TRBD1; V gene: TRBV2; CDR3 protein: CASMPGQGNTEAFF; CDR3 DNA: TGTGCCAGCATGCCGGGACAGGGAAACACTGAAGCTTTCTTT
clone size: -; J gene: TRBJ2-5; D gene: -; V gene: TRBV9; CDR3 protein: CASSVGDSAILGETQYF; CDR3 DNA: TGTGCCAGCAGCGTAGGAGATAGCGCGATATTGGGAGAGACCCAGTACTTC
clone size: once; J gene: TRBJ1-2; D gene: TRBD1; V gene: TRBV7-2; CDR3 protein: CASSADRGPPYSRGYTF; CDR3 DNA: TGTGCCAGCAGCGCCGACAGGGGGCCACCCTATTCCCGCGGCTACACCTTC
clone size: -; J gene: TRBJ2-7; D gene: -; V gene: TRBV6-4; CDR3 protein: CASSDSPPGGYEQYF; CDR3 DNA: TGTGCCAGCAGTGACTCCCCACCCGGAGGCTACGAGCAGTACTTC
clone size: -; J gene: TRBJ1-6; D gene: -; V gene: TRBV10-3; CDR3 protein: CAIGAEGQDRIYNSPLHF; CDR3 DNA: TGTGCCATCGGGGCGGAGGGCCAGGACCGAATCTATAATTCACCCCTCCACTTT
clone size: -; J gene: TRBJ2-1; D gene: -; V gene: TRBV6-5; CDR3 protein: CASSQNRDSYNEQFF; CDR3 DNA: TGTGCCAGCAGCCAAAATAGAGACTCCTACAATGAGCAGTTCTTC
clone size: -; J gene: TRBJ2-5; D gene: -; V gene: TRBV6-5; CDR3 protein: CASTRLETQYF; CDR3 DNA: TGTGCCAGCACCAGGCTGGAGACCCAGTACTTC
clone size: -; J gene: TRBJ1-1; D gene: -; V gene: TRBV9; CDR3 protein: CASSWQGKNTEAFF; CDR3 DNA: TGTGCCAGCAGTTGGCAGGGGAAGAACACTGAAGCTTTCTTT
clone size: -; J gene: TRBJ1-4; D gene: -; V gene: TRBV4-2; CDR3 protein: CASSSTVGRGEEKLFF; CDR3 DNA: TGTGCCAGCAGCTCAACAGTCGGTCGGGGGGAGGAAAAACTGTTTTTT
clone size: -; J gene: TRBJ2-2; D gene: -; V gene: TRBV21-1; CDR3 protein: CASSGLAVTGELFF; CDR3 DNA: TGTGCCAGCAGCGGCCTAGCGGTCACCGGGGAGCTGTTTTTT
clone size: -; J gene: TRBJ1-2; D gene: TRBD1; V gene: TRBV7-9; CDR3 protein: CASSLASGQGIIGYTF; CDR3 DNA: TGTGCCAGCAGCTTAGCCTCGGGACAGGGTATCATCGGCTACACCTTC
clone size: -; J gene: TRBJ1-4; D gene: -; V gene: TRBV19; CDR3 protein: CASSTTITDEKLFF; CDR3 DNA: TGTGCCAGTAGTACGACGATAACAGATGAAAAACTGTTTTTT
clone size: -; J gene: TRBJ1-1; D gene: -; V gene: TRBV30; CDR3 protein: CAGELGARTEAFF; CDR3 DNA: TGTGCCGGAGAATTAGGGGCACGGACTGAAGCTTTCTTT
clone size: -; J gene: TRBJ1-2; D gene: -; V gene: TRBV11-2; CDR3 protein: CASSFGAGDAHF; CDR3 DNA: TGTGCCAGCAGCTTTGGGGCAGGGGATGCCCACTTC
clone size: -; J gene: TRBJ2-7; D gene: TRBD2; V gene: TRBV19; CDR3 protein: CASSHPSGGLYEQYF; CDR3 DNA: TGTGCCAGTAGCCATCCGTCGGGAGGACTCTACGAGCAGTACTTC
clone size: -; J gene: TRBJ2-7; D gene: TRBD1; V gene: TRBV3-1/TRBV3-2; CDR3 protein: CASSHTTGKRYEQYF; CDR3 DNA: TGTGCCAGCAGCCATACGACAGGGAAGCGCTACGAGCAGTACTTC
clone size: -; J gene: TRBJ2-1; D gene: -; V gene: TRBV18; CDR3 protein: CASSPPPGLSSYNEQFF; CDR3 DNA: TGTGCCAGCTCACCACCCCCGGGACTCAGCTCCTACAATGAGCAGTTCTTC
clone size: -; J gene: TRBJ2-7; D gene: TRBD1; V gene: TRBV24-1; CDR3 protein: CATSRQGGSYEQYF; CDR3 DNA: TGTGCCACCAGCAGACAGGGGGGTAGCTACGAGCAGTACTTC
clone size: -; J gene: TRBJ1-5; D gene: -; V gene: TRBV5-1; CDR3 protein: CASRRSTQGDQPQHF; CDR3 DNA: TGCGCCAGCAGAAGAAGTACCCAGGGCGATCAGCCCCAGCATTTT
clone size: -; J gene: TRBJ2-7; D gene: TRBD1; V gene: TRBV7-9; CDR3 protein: CASSFSGTGVEQYF; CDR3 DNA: TGTGCCAGCAGCTTTTCCGGGACAGGGGTCGAGCAGTACTTC
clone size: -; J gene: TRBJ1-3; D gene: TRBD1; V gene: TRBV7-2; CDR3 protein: CASSLGQGYAGNTIYF; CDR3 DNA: TGTGCCAGCAGCTTAGGACAGGGCTACGCTGGAAACACCATATATTTT
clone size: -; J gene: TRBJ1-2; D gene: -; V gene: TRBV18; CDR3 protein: CASSPNRGGYGYTF; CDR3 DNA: TGTGCCAGCTCACCGAACCGCGGGGGCTATGGCTACACCTTC
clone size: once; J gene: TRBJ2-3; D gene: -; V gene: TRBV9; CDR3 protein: CASTAWGGATDTQYF; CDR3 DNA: TGTGCCAGCACCGCGTGGGGGGGGGCCACAGATACGCAGTATTTT
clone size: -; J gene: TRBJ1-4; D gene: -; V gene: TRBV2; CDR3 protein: CASNREGNANEKLFF; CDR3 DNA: TGTGCCAGCAACCGTGAGGGCAATGCTAATGAAAAACTGTTTTTT
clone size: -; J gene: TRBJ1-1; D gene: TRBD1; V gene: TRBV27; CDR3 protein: CASSSDRGLTEAFF; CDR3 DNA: TGTGCCAGCAGTTCGGACAGGGGGCTCACTGAAGCTTTCTTT
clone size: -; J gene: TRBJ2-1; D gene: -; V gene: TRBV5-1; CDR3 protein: CASSFLGRDNEQFF; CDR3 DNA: TGCGCCAGCAGCTTTCTGGGCAGGGACAATGAGCAGTTCTTC
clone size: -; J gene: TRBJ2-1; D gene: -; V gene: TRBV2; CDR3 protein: CASSLTTYNEQFF; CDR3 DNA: TGTGCCAGCAGTCTGACAACCTACAATGAGCAGTTCTTC
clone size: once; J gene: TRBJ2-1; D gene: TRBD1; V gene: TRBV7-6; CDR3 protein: CASSLGGQGSYNEQFF; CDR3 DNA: TGTGCCAGCAGCTTAGGGGGACAGGGGTCTTACAATGAGCAGTTCTTC
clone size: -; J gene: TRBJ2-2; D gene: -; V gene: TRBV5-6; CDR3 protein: CASSLAVNTGELFF; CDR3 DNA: TGTGCCAGCAGCTTAGCCGTAAACACCGGGGAGCTGTTTTTT
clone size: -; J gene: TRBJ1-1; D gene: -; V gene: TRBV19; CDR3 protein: CASRRFSGTEAFF; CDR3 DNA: TGTGCCAGTAGAAGGTTCTCGGGCACTGAAGCTTTCTTT
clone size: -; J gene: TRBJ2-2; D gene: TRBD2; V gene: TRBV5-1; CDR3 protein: CASSLGASGGTGELFF; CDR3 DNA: TGCGCCAGCAGCTTGGGGGCTAGCGGGGGCACCGGGGAGCTGTTTTTT